The rows below give T cell receptor beta chains drawn from one sample of a study of cytomegalovirus exposure and HLA in healthy donors. Clones were read by immunoSEQ multiplex PCR, and TCRdb kept only the in-frame ones, dropping some. The sample yields 150,000 to 200,000 clones, 75% to 85% seen once. Material for sequencing was PBMCs. These receptors all come from a man over 45 in good health and CMV-seropositive. Each CDR3 is given with its conserved first and last residue. The D gene is left open where the match is weak. Not every row has a clone size; where given, it reads once, few, many or a size class.

j_gene | v_gene | abundance | d_gene | CDR3nt | CDR3aa
TRBJ2-7 | TRBV6-5 | NA | NA | TGTGCCAGCAGTTCCTTGCAGGTGGCCTCCTACGAGCAGTACTTC | CASSSLQVASYEQYF
TRBJ2-1 | TRBV9 | NA | TRBD2 | TGTGCCAGCAGCATGACTAGCGGGGTGAACAATGAGCAGTTCTTC | CASSMTSGVNNEQFF
TRBJ1-4 | TRBV4-1 | NA | NA | TGCGCCAGCAGCCAAACAGGGTCGCGAAATGAAAAACTGTTTTTT | CASSQTGSRNEKLFF
TRBJ1-5 | TRBV2 | NA | NA | TGTGCCAGCACGGAGGGTCAGGTTAGCAATCAGCCCCAGCATTTT | CASTEGQVSNQPQHF
TRBJ2-2 | TRBV19 | NA | NA | TGTGCCAGTAGTCTGGGGGGGCGCATGACCGGGGAGCTGTTTTTT | CASSLGGRMTGELFF
TRBJ1-1 | TRBV18 | once | NA | TGTGCCAGCTCACCAGATCCGGGGAACACTGAAGCTTTCTTT | CASSPDPGNTEAFF
TRBJ2-2 | TRBV11-2 | once | NA | TGTGCCAGCAGCGGGGTGATACGAGGCGAACTAGGGACCGGGGAGCTGTTTTTT | CASSGVIRGELGTGELFF
TRBJ2-3 | TRBV5-4 | NA | NA | TGTGCCAGCAGCTTTTTGACAGGCACGGGAACAGATACGCAGTATTTT | CASSFLTGTGTDTQYF
TRBJ2-3 | TRBV7-3 | NA | NA | TGTGCCAGCAGCTTTTTTGGGGGCGGGACAGATACGCAGTATTTT | CASSFFGGGTDTQYF
TRBJ2-1 | TRBV5-1 | NA | TRBD2 | TGCGCCAGCAGTCTTGCTAGCGGGAGTGGGGTCAATGAGCAGTTCTTC | CASSLASGSGVNEQFF
TRBJ2-1 | TRBV5-6 | NA | TRBD2 | TGTGCCAGCAGCTTGGTAGTAGCGGGAGGCCTAGCTAATGAGCAGTTCTTC | CASSLVVAGGLANEQFF
TRBJ2-1 | TRBV19 | NA | TRBD1 | TGTGCCAGTAGTATAGCCTCCGGGACAGGGGTTGGAAAAAAGTTCTTC | CASSIASGTGVGKKFF
TRBJ1-2 | TRBV15 | NA | TRBD1 | TGTGCCACCAGCAGAGGGCAGGGGGTAATAAATGGCTACACCTTC | CATSRGQGVINGYTF
TRBJ1-1 | TRBV19 | NA | TRBD1 | TGTGCCAGTTACGGGGCAGGGGGGCCCGCTGAAGCTTTCTTT | CASYGAGGPAEAFF
TRBJ1-1 | TRBV11-2 | NA | NA | TGTGCCAGCAGCTACATGGCCGGGGGGAGAGCTTTCTTT | CASSYMAGGRAFF
TRBJ2-3 | TRBV5-5 | NA | TRBD2 | TGTGCCAGCAGCAAGGGACTAGCGGGGGGATTGACAGATACGCAGTATTTT | CASSKGLAGGLTDTQYF
TRBJ2-5 | TRBV18 | NA | TRBD2 | TGTGCCAGCTCCGTTCGGCTGGGGAGGGAAGAGACCCAGTACTTC | CASSVRLGREETQYF
TRBJ2-7 | TRBV2 | NA | NA | TGTGCCAGCAGTGACGACTACGAGCAGTACTTC | CASSDDYEQYF
TRBJ1-5 | TRBV10-3 | NA | NA | TGTGCCATCAGTGGGGAGCGGGGTGTGGAGCCCCAGCATTTT | CAISGERGVEPQHF
TRBJ2-2 | TRBV14 | NA | TRBD2 | TGTGCCAGCAGCCGACTAGCGACCGGGGAGCTGTTTTTT | CASSRLATGELFF
TRBJ2-3 | TRBV19 | NA | NA | TGTGCCAGTAGTACCCCAGGGGGGTCCACAGATACGCAGTATTTT | CASSTPGGSTDTQYF
TRBJ2-4 | TRBV7-9 | few | NA | TGTGCCAGCAGCTCTCTAGGGGGTGACATTCAGTACTTC | CASSSLGGDIQYF
TRBJ1-1 | TRBV7-8 | NA | NA | TGTGCCAGCAGCTTAGTCGGGAACACTGAAGCTTTCTTT | CASSLVGNTEAFF
TRBJ2-7 | TRBV6-6 | NA | NA | TGTGCCAGCAGTTACTCCCCCCGGGACACCTACGAGCAGTACTTC | CASSYSPRDTYEQYF
TRBJ2-3 | TRBV29-1 | once | TRBD2 | TGCAGCGTTGAAGATCTGCCGACTAGCGGGGTCACAGATACGCAGTATTTT | CSVEDLPTSGVTDTQYF
TRBJ2-1 | TRBV14 | NA | NA | TGTGCCAGCAGCCAAGATCTGGGCAGGCTTATGGATGAGCAGTTCTTC | CASSQDLGRLMDEQFF
TRBJ2-2 | TRBV11-3 | NA | NA | TGTGCCAGCAGCTTAGACTACACCGGGGAGCTGTTTTTT | CASSLDYTGELFF
TRBJ2-1 | TRBV7-3 | NA | TRBD1 | TGTGCCAGCAGGGTAGGGGGGACAGGGGCGAAGAATGAGCAGTTCTTC | CASRVGGTGAKNEQFF
TRBJ1-1 | TRBV7-9 | NA | NA | TGTGCCAGCATCGTACTCGGGGTAGGGGAGGCTACTGAAGCTTTCTTT | CASIVLGVGEATEAFF
TRBJ2-2 | TRBV19 | NA | TRBD2 | TGTGCCAGTAGAACCGGGACTAGCGTGAACACCGGGGAGCTGTTTTTT | CASRTGTSVNTGELFF
TRBJ2-3 | TRBV6-4 | NA | NA | TGTGCCAGCTCGGTGAGGGGCACAGATACGCAGTATTTT | CASSVRGTDTQYF
TRBJ1-1 | TRBV29-1 | NA | NA | TGCAGCGTTGAAAGCCCCCCGATCAACACTGAAGCTTTCTTT | CSVESPPINTEAFF
TRBJ2-2 | TRBV4-1 | NA | NA | TGCGCCAGCAGCCACCTACTCCCCGGGGAGCTGTTTTTT | CASSHLLPGELFF
TRBJ1-1 | TRBV7-9 | NA | NA | TGTGCCAGCAGCTTAGGGGTTCCCCTCGGGGCTTTCTTT | CASSLGVPLGAFF
TRBJ2-7 | TRBV11-2 | NA | NA | TGTGCCAGCAGTCCGCAGAGGGCGGGCTACGAGCAGTACTTC | CASSPQRAGYEQYF
TRBJ2-6 | TRBV7-8 | few | NA | TGTGCCAGCAGCCCCAGGGCCGTTTCCCTGGGCTCTGGGGCCAACGTCCTGACTTTC | CASSPRAVSLGSGANVLTF
TRBJ2-5 | TRBV11-2 | NA | NA | TGTGCCAGCAGCCTTTCGCGGTTTTTAGAGACCCAGTACTTC | CASSLSRFLETQYF
TRBJ2-1 | TRBV9 | NA | TRBD2 | TGTGCCAGCAGCGATAGCGGGAGCTCCTACAATGAGCAGTTCTTC | CASSDSGSSYNEQFF
TRBJ2-1 | TRBV28 | NA | TRBD2 | TGTGCCAGCAGCCCTCCTCTAGCGGGAAGCTCCTACAATGAGCAGTTCTTC | CASSPPLAGSSYNEQFF
TRBJ1-1 | TRBV5-6 | NA | TRBD1 | TGTGCCAGCAGCCAAAGGGGGCAGGGGACTGAAGCTTTCTTT | CASSQRGQGTEAFF
TRBJ2-7 | TRBV25-1 | NA | NA | TGTGCCAGCAGTGATCCCAGGGGCGTAAACGAGCAGTACTTC | CASSDPRGVNEQYF
TRBJ2-3 | TRBV10-3 | NA | TRBD2 | TGTGCCATCAGTGATCCGGGACTAGCGGGGGGAAGGGATACGCAGTATTTT | CAISDPGLAGGRDTQYF
TRBJ1-5 | TRBV10-3 | NA | NA | TGTGCCGTCGCCCCTGAGGGTGGCTATTTAGGCAATCAGCCCCAGCATTTT | CAVAPEGGYLGNQPQHF
TRBJ2-7 | TRBV5-1 | NA | TRBD1 | TGCGCCAGCAGCTCCACAGGGGGCTACGAGCAGTACTTC | CASSSTGGYEQYF
TRBJ2-5 | TRBV9 | NA | TRBD2 | TGTGCCAGCAGCGCTTCTAGCGGGGGGGCGCAAGAGACCCAGTACTTC | CASSASSGGAQETQYF
TRBJ2-7 | TRBV9 | NA | TRBD2 | TGTGCCAGCAGCCGAGCGGGGGGGTACGAGCAGTACTTC | CASSRAGGYEQYF
TRBJ2-2 | TRBV10-3 | once | NA | TGTGCCATCGGGCAGGGCAACACCGGGGAGCTGTTTTTT | CAIGQGNTGELFF
TRBJ1-1 | TRBV2 | few | NA | TGTGCCAGCAGGAAGGGAGGACCGAACACTGAAGCTTTCTTT | CASRKGGPNTEAFF
TRBJ2-5 | TRBV5-4 | NA | TRBD2 | TGTGCCAGCAGTCCCCAGGGGAGCGGGAGGGCGGGGACCCAGTACTTC | CASSPQGSGRAGTQYF
TRBJ2-1 | TRBV7-3 | NA | NA | TGTGCCAGCAGCTTGAGCTTCTACAATGAGCAGTTCTTC | CASSLSFYNEQFF